One and the same sample provided the 30 T cell receptor beta chains below, sequenced in a study of OX40 agonist ivuxolimab in advanced cancers. TCRdb keeps only in-frame clones here, not all; method: immunoSEQ multiplex PCR. The profile shows about 73,000 clones, around 89% of them singletons. Sequencing used CD4+ or CD8+ T cells sorted from blood, obtained in a trial of the OX40 agonist ivuxolimab. These receptors originate from an adult with an advanced solid tumor such as melanoma, head and neck, liver or kidney cancer.

This clone appeared a few times. The V and J genes are TRBV27 and TRBJ2-1, with D perhaps matching TRBD2 (6 bases). Germline loops: CDR1 MNHEY, CDR2 SMNVEV (reference sequence). The CDR3 length is 16 residues. V gave up 3 bases and J gave up 5 bases, with 17 bases separating them. The CDR3 here is CASSLIGSSPDNEQFF. For the CDR3, the DNA is TGTGCCAGCAGTTTGATCGGGAGTTCCCCCGACAATGAGCAGTTCTTC.

This chain links TRBV7-9 with TRBJ1-1, with a tentative D call TRBD1 (5 bases). V lost 8 bases to trimming and J lost 3 bases, with 13 bases between them. The CDR3 has 13 residues. Germline V CDR1 and CDR2: SEHNR, FQNEAQ (reference sequence). The CDR3 DNA follows: TGTGCCAGCGGACCCGAGGGGTACACTGAAGCTTTCTTT. Translation gives CASGPEGYTEAFF.

This clone was detected once. The V gene is TRBV6-1, the J gene TRBJ1-1; weak D call: TRBD1 (6 bases). The CDR3 contains 15 residues. V lost 5 bases to trimming and J lost 1 base, with 14 bases between them. The germline V gene encodes CDR1 MNHNS and CDR2 SASEGT. The CDR3 loop is CASSLQGLWNTEAFF. CDR3 bases: TGTGCCAGCAGTCTACAGGGTCTTTGGAACACTGAAGCTTTCTTT.

The rearrangement uses TRBV28 and TRBJ1-1; 7 nucleotides line up with TRBD1. The V and J ends lost 7 bases and 0 bases, in that order; junction bases with no gene match: 2. The CDR3 runs 13 residues. Per germline, CDR1 MDHEN and CDR2 SYDVKM. The CDR3 reads CASIGQVNTEAFF. The CDR3 bases are TGTGCCAGCATCGGACAGGTGAACACTGAAGCTTTCTTT.

The chain links TRBV5-1 to TRBJ2-3, with a tentative D call TRBD2 (6 bases). Trimming left V 4 bases short and J 5 bases short, with 14 bases between. Germline V gives CDR1 SGHRS, CDR2 YFSETQ. The CDR3 runs 14 residues. As DNA, the CDR3 is TGCGCCAGCAGCCCATGGCCGGGGGTAGATACGCAGTATTTT. This codes for CASSPWPGVDTQYF.

V and J are TRBV19 and TRBJ1-1, with a possible D match to TRBD1 (5 bases). Germline CDR1 and CDR2: LNHDA and SQIVND (reference sequence). The V end lost 6 bases, the J end lost 0 bases, and 11 bases lay between the germline ends. The CDR3 spans 14 residues. CDR3 protein: CASRGVYVNTEAFF. Here the CDR3 DNA reads TGTGCCAGTAGGGGGGTATACGTGAACACTGAAGCTTTCTTT.

V gene TRBV7-9 combines with J gene TRBJ1-3; TRBD1 agrees at 7 bases. Germline CDR1 and CDR2: SEHNR and FQNEAQ (reference sequence). This CDR3 is 17 amino acids long. V shed 5 bases and J 2 bases; nucleotides not matched to a gene: 12. The CDR3 sequence: CASSPGQLSLAGNTIYF. CDR3 nucleotides: TGTGCCAGCAGCCCGGGACAGTTGAGTCTGGCTGGAAACACCATATATTTT.

This clone was observed once. This sequence joins TRBV29-1 and TRBJ1-2; 7 bases agree with TRBD1. Germline values: CDR1 SQVTM, CDR2 ANQGSEA. Germline trimming cut 4 bases from V and 2 bases from J; bases unmatched to any gene: 7. The CDR3 extends over 14 amino acids. CDR3 residues: CSVGEGAGNYGYTF. CDR3 nucleotide sequence: TGCAGCGTTGGGGAGGGGGCAGGGAACTATGGCTACACCTTC. Looking up the rest from reference TRBV29-1 and TRBJ1-2 gives the full variable domain: SAVISQKPSRDICQRGTSLTIQCQVDSQVTMMFWYRQQPGQSLTLIATANQGSEATYESGFVIDKFPISRPNLTFSTLTVSNMSPEDSSIYLCSVGEGAGNYGYTFGSGTRLTVV.

The gene calls are TRBV9 and TRBJ2-1, with TRBD2 identical over 7 bases. The CDR3 length is 14 residues. Trimming at V came to 3 bases and at J to 4 bases, leaving 4 bases not matched to a gene. The germline V gene encodes CDR1 SGDLS and CDR2 YYNGEE. CDR3 bases: TGTGCCAGCAGCGCGCCAGCGGGGTACAATGAGCAGTTCTTC. It translates to CASSAPAGYNEQFF.

The rearrangement joins TRBV2 to TRBJ2-7; D not certain. The CDR3 length is 13 residues. The germline V gene encodes CDR1 SNHLY and CDR2 FYNNEI. V was trimmed by 3 bases and J by 5 bases, leaving 11 bases between them. The CDR3 region is CASSDLPKDEQYF. CDR3 nucleotide sequence: TGTGCCAGCAGTGACCTGCCCAAGGACGAGCAGTACTTC.

The J gene is TRBJ2-2, the V gene TRBV27; D is possibly TRBD2 (5 bases). Trimming cost V 5 bases and J 1 base, with 17 bases left between them. Germline CDR1 is MNHEY and CDR2 is SMNVEV (reference sequence). The CDR3 totals 17 residues. The CDR3 reads CASSLEIGLLNTGELFF. The CDR3 DNA is TGTGCCAGCAGTCTGGAAATCGGACTCCTGAACACCGGGGAGCTGTTTTTT.

The V gene is TRBV29-1, the J gene TRBJ1-2, with D possibly TRBD1 on 5 matching bases. V was shortened by 6 bases and J by 4 bases, with 18 bases between the two germline ends. CDR1 is SQVTM and CDR2 is ANQGSEA in the germline V gene. The CDR3 contains 14 residues. This CDR3 reads CSVVKSGLGYGYTF. The CDR3 coding sequence is TGCAGCGTCGTAAAATCAGGGTTAGGCTATGGCTACACCTTC.

The chain couples TRBV5-1 to TRBJ2-7; D is ambiguous. Germline assignment: CDR1 SGHRS and CDR2 YFSETQ. Trimming removed 0 bases at V and 1 base at J, with 5 bases between. This CDR3 region has 13 residues. As DNA, the CDR3 is TGCGCCAGCAGCTTGGATGAATCCTACGAGCAGTACTTC. Its translation is CASSLDESYEQYF.

The J gene is TRBJ2-3, the V gene TRBV28; 14 bases fit TRBD2. Trimming took 3 bases from V and 2 from J; bases not matched to a gene: 4. CDR3 length equals 17 residues. Per the germline V gene, CDR1 is MDHEN and CDR2 is SYDVKM. The CDR3 DNA is TGTGCCAGCAGTTTCCCGACTAGCGGGAGGGCCACAGATACGCAGTATTTT. It is translated as CASSFPTSGRATDTQYF.

This clone was counted only a few times. V is TRBV10-3 and J is TRBJ1-1; a possible D gene is TRBD1 (6 bases). This CDR3 is built from 15 residues. Per the germline V gene, CDR1 is ENHRY and CDR2 is SYGVKD. Between the trimmed V and J ends, which lost 3 bases and 3 bases, there was a span of 14 bases. CDR3 nucleotide sequence: TGTGCCATCAGTGAACAAGTGGGGACATACACTGAAGCTTTCTTT. Its translation is CAISEQVGTYTEAFF.

This rearrangement joins TRBV7-6 to TRBJ2-3, with 9 bases identical to TRBD2. V was clipped by 5 bases and J by 2 bases; unmatched bases: 5. Per germline, CDR1 SGHVS and CDR2 FNYEAQ. CDR3 length: 15 amino acids. This CDR3 is CASSLSGGNTDTQYF. The CDR3 bases are TGTGCCAGCAGCCTCAGCGGGGGGAACACAGATACGCAGTATTTT.

Worth noting for this clone: A junction boundary mismatches the germline segment, possibly from a read error. The chain is built from TRBV25-1 and TRBJ2-3; the match to TRBD1 covers 9 bases. The CDR3 sequence is 17 residues long. Germline loops: CDR1 MGHDK, CDR2 SYGVNS. Here the CDR3 DNA reads TGTGCCAGAAGTGAAGAGAAGAACCGGGACAGGGACCATACGCAGTATTTT. Translating it yields CARSEEKNRDRDHTQYF.

The DNA for the CDR3 is TGTGCCAGCACCCCAGGGGGCCCTTACGAGCAGTACTTC. Residues: CASTPGGPYEQYF. V usage is TRBV6-1 and J usage is TRBJ2-7, with 8 bases that match TRBD1. CDR1 is MNHNS and CDR2 is SASEGT in the germline V gene. The V gene end was trimmed by 7 bases and the J gene end by 4 bases; junction bases not matched to a gene: 6. The CDR3 sequence is 13 residues long.

The V gene is TRBV14, the J gene TRBJ2-5, with TRBD2 identical over 14 bases. Germline V CDR1 and CDR2: SGHDN, FVKESK. This CDR3 has 17 residues. V was clipped by 4 bases and J by 1 base; unmatched bases: 5. Here the CDR3 DNA reads TGTGCCAGCAGCCCGACTAGCGGGGGGGCATTCCAAGAGACCCAGTACTTC. Its protein is CASSPTSGGAFQETQYF.

The chain has TRBV27 and TRBJ1-6, with 8 nucleotides matching TRBD1. Trimming took 3 bases from V and 9 from J; bases not matched to a gene: 4. The CDR3 contains 14 residues. Germline CDR1 reads MNHEY; CDR2 reads SMNVEV (reference sequence). Here the CDR3 reads CASSFGRGLSPLHF. The CDR3 DNA is TGTGCCAGCAGTTTCGGCAGGGGGCTTTCACCCCTCCACTTT.

The V call is TRBV5-4, the J call TRBJ2-7; D is possibly TRBD2 (6 bases). Germline V lookup: CDR1 SGHNT, CDR2 YYREEE (reference sequence). The CDR3 is 15 residues long. Trimming pared 3 bases from V and 3 bases from J, leaving 16 bases between. For the CDR3, the DNA is TGTGCCAGCAGCTGGATGGGAGGTCCTGTCTACGAGCAGTACTTC. Translated: CASSWMGGPVYEQYF.

The genes are TRBV5-6 and TRBJ1-1, with D unresolved. V gave up 1 base and J gave up 3 bases, with 7 bases separating them. CDR3 length equals 13 residues. The germline V gene encodes CDR1 SGHDT and CDR2 YYEEEE. The CDR3 DNA sequence: TGTGCCAGCAGCTTGCTGCCCGACACTGAAGCTTTCTTT. Protein product: CASSLLPDTEAFF.

The chain links TRBV19 to TRBJ1-1, with D maybe TRBD1 (5 bases). This CDR3 is 13 amino acids long. In germline, CDR1 is LNHDA, CDR2 SQIVND (reference sequence). Trimming cost V 7 bases and J 6 bases, with 15 bases left between them. CDR3 sequence: CASMGPGPSEAFF. CDR3 coding DNA: TGTGCCAGTATGGGGCCCGGGCCCTCTGAAGCTTTCTTT.

The rearrangement joins TRBV5-6 to TRBJ2-3; TRBD1 or TRBD2 may be the D gene (6 bases each). This CDR3 has 16 residues. Germline CDR1 and CDR2: SGHDT and YYEEEE. With 4 bases removed from V and 1 base from J, the gap between germline ends came to 16 bases. DNA for the CDR3: TGTGCCAGCAGCGGACTACTACAGGGTGGCACAGATACGCAGTATTTT. It encodes CASSGLLQGGTDTQYF.

The chain carries TRBV14 and TRBJ2-1; 12 bases map to TRBD2. Germline CDR1 is SGHDN and CDR2 is FVKESK. The CDR3 contains 17 residues. V lost 0 bases to trimming and J lost 7 bases; unmatched junction nucleotides: 7. This CDR3 reads CASSQDVWTSGNNEQFF. The CDR3 DNA sequence: TGTGCCAGCAGCCAAGATGTGTGGACTAGCGGGAATAATGAGCAGTTCTTC.

The chain links TRBV5-4 to TRBJ2-1; D perhaps matches TRBD2 (5 bases). The CDR3 is 13 residues long. Between the trimmed V and J ends, which lost 5 bases and 2 bases, there was a span of 8 bases. The germline V gene encodes CDR1 SGHNT and CDR2 YYREEE (reference sequence). The CDR3 sequence is CASSFGTYNEQFF. Written as DNA, the CDR3 is TGTGCCAGCAGTTTCGGGACCTACAATGAGCAGTTCTTC.

The J gene is TRBJ2-7, the V gene TRBV2, with D perhaps given as TRBD1 or TRBD2 (5 bases each). Per germline, CDR1 SNHLY and CDR2 FYNNEI. This CDR3 region has 13 residues. Trimming left V 8 bases short and J 3 bases short, with 14 bases between. CDR3 residues: CASGEGTIYEQYF. CDR3 coding DNA: TGTGCCAGCGGGGAAGGGACGATCTACGAGCAGTACTTC.

This chain joins TRBV14 and TRBJ2-7; D call uncertain. V lost 4 bases and J 0 bases, leaving 7 bases between the germline ends. The CDR3 has 13 residues. The germline V gene encodes CDR1 SGHDN and CDR2 FVKESK. The CDR3 bases are TGTGCCAGCAGCCCGCGTTTCTCCTACGAGCAGTACTTC. Residues: CASSPRFSYEQYF.

V gene TRBV10-3 combines with J gene TRBJ1-6; perhaps TRBD1 as D (5 bases). Germline V gene sequence: CDR1 ENHRY, CDR2 SYGVKD. The V gene lost 3 bases and the J gene lost 6 bases, with 9 bases spanning the gap. This CDR3 contains 14 residues. As DNA, the CDR3 is TGTGCCATCAGTGATCGAGACAGTAATTCACCCCTCCACTTT. Protein sequence: CAISDRDSNSPLHF.

V gene TRBV5-1 combines with J gene TRBJ2-1; tentatively, D is TRBD1 or TRBD2 (5 bases each). The CDR3 spans 16 residues. Germline V gene sequence: CDR1 SGHRS, CDR2 YFSETQ. Trimming took off 4 bases at V and 0 bases at J, with 14 bases between the two ends. CDR3 sequence (DNA): TGCGCCAGCAGCATCTCCGGGACCTACTCCTACAATGAGCAGTTCTTC. Translated, it gives CASSISGTYSYNEQFF.